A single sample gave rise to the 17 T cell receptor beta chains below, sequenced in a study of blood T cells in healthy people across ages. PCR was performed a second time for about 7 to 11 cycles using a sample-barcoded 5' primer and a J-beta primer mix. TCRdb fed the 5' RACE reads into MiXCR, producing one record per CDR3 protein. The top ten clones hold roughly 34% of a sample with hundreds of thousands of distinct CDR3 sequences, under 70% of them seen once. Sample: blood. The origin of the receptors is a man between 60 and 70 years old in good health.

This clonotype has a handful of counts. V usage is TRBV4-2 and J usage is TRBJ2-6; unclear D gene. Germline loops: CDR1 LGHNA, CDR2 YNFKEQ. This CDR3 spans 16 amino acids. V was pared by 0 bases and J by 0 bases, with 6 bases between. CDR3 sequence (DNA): TGTGCCAGCAGCCAAGATCGCTACTCTGGGGCCAACGTCCTGACTTTC. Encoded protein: CASSQDRYSGANVLTF.

The CDR3 DNA is TGCGCCAGCAGCTCCACAGGGGGCGCGGGGGACTACGAGCAGTACTTC. Amino acids: CASSSTGGAGDYEQYF. This chain uses TRBV5-1 with TRBJ2-4; 9 bases are a match to TRBD1. Matching the DNA end better, TRBJ2-7 makes the J call doubtful. Germline V lookup: CDR1 SGHRS, CDR2 YFSETQ. This CDR3 contains 16 residues.

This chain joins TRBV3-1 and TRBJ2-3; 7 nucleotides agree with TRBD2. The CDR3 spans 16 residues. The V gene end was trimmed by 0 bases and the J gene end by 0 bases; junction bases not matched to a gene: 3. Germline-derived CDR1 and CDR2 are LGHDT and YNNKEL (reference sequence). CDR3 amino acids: CASSQEWTRSTDTQYF. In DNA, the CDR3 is TGTGCCAGCAGCCAAGAGTGGACTAGAAGCACAGATACGCAGTATTTT.

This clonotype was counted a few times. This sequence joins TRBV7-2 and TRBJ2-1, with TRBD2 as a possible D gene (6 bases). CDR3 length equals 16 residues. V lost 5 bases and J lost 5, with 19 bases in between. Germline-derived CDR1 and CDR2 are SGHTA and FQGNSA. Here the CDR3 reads CASSLYGTPGDNEQFF. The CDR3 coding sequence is TGTGCCAGCAGCCTCTACGGGACCCCGGGAGACAATGAGCAGTTCTTC.

CDR3 residues: CASSFRTGRGQETQYF. The CDR3 nucleotides are TGTGCCAGCAGCTTTAGGACGGGCCGGGGTCAAGAGACCCAGTACTTC. This sequence joins TRBV11-2 and TRBJ2-5; perhaps TRBD2 as D (5 bases). V lost 3 bases and J lost 2, with 16 bases in between. Looked up from germline, CDR1 is SGHAT and CDR2 is FQNNGV. The CDR3 runs to 16 residues.

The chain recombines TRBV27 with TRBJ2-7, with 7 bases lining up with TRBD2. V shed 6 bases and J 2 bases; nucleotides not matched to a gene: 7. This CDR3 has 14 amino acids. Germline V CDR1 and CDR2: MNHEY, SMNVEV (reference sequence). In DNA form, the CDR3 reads TGTGCCAGCAGACTCTCTAGCGGAACCTACGAGCAGTACTTC. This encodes CASRLSSGTYEQYF.

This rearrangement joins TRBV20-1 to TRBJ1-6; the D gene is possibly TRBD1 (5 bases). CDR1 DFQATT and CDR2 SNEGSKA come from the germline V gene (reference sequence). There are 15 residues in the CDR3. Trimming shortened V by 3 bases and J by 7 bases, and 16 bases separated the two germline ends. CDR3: CSASLLVTENSPLHF. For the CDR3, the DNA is TGCAGTGCTAGCCTCCTTGTGACAGAGAATTCACCCCTCCACTTT.

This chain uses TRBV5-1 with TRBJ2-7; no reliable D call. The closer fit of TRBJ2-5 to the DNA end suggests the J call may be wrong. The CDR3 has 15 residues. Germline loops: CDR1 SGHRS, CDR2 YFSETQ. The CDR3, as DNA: TGCGCCAGCAGCTTGGCCGCGACCCCATCCGAGACCCAGTACTTC. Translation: CASSLAATPSETQYF.

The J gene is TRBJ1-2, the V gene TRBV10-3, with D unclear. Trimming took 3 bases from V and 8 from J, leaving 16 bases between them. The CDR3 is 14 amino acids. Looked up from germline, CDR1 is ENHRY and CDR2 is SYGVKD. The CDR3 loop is CAISDGLQMGGYTF. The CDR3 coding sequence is TGTGCCATCAGTGACGGACTCCAAATGGGAGGCTACACCTTC.

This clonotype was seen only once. Written as DNA, the CDR3 is TGCGCCAGCAGCTTACGCGAGCCCACAGATACGCAGTATTTT. This encodes CASSLREPTDTQYF. This chain links TRBV5-1 with TRBJ2-3, with D uncertain. V was trimmed by 2 bases and J by 2 bases, leaving 9 bases between them. CDR1 is SGHRS, CDR2 YFSETQ, per germline. This CDR3 comprises 14 residues.

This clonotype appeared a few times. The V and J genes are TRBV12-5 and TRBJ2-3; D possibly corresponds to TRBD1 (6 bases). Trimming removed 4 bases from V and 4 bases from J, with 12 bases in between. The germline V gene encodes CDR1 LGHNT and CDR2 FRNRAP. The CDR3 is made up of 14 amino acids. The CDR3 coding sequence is TGTGCTAGTGGTTGGAACAGGGCCCCAGATACGCAGTATTTT. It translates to CASGWNRAPDTQYF.

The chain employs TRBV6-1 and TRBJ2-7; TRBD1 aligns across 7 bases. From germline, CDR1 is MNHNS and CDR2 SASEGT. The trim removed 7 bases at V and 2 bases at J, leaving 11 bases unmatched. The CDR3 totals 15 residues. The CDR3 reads CASTTGQIRAYEQYF. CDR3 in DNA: TGTGCCAGCACCACGGGACAGATCAGGGCCTACGAGCAGTACTTC.

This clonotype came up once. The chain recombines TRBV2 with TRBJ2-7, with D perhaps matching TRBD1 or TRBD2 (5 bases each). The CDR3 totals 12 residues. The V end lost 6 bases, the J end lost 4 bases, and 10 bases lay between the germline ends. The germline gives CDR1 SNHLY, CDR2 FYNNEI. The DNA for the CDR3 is TGTGCCAGCAGGGGGGTCCTGTACGAGCAGTACTTC. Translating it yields CASRGVLYEQYF. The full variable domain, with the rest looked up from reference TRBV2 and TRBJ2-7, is EPEVTQTPSHQVTQMGQEVILRCVPISNHLYFYWYRQILGQKVEFLVSFYNNEISEKSEIFDDQFSVERPDGSNFTLKIRSTKLEDSAMYFCASRGVLYEQYFGPGTRLTVT.

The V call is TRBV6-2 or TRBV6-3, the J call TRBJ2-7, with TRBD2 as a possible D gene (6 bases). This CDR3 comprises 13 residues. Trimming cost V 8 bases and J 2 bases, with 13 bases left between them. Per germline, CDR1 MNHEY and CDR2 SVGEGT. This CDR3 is CASGGTVPYEQYF. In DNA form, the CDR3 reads TGTGCCAGCGGGGGGACGGTCCCCTACGAGCAGTACTTC.

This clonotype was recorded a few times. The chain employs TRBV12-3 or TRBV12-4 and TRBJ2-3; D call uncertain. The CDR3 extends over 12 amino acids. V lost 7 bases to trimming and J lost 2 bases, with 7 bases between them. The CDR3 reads CASTPSTDTQYF. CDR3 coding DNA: TGTGCCAGCACCCCATCCACAGATACGCAGTATTTT.

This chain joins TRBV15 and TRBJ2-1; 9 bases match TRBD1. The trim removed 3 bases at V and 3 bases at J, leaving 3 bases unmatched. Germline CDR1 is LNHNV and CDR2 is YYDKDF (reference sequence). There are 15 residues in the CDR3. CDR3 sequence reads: CATSRDRGGYNEQFF. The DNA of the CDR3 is TGTGCCACCAGCAGGGACAGGGGAGGCTACAATGAGCAGTTCTTC. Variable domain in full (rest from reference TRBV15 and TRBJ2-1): DAMVIQNPRYQVTQFGKPVTLSCSQTLNHNVMYWYQQKSSQAPKLLFHYYDKDFNNEADTPDNFQSRRPNTSFCFLDIRSPGLGDTAMYLCATSRDRGGYNEQFFGPGTRLTVL.

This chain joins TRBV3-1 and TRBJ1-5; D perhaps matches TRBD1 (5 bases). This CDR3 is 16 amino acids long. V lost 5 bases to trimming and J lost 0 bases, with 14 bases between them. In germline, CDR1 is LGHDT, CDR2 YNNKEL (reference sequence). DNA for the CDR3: TGTGCCAGCAGCTCCCAGGGCGGGGGTAGCAATCAGCCCCAGCATTTT. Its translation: CASSSQGGGSNQPQHF.